The 25 T cell receptor beta chains reported below all come from one sample, sequenced in a study of shared clonotypes between healthy human individuals. TCRdb keeps only in-frame clones here, not all; method: immunoSEQ multiplex PCR. Of fewer than 1.4 million clones listed, 75% to 85% are singletons. The sequencing sample was made of memory CD4+ T cells from PBMCs. The subset is: CD45RA-negative fraction. The receptors originated from a man aged 18 to 29 in good health. Some clones in this sample may be carry-over from other donors' samples.

The table lists this clone with many counts. This chain connects TRBV10-2 to TRBJ1-5; D uncertain. Deletions cut 2 bases from V and 2 bases from J, with 4 bases between. This CDR3 is built from 13 residues. Germline CDR1 WSHSY, CDR2 SAAADI. The DNA of the CDR3 is TGCGCCAGCAGTGAGCAGGGCAATCAGCCCCAGCATTTT. This gives the protein CASSEQGNQPQHF.

The chain joins TRBV4-1 to TRBJ2-1, with 12 bases identical to TRBD2. The trim removed 3 bases at V and 2 bases at J, leaving 2 bases unmatched. The CDR3 has 16 residues. Germline V CDR1 and CDR2: MGHRA, YSYEKL. The DNA of the CDR3 is TGCGCCAGCAGCCAGTCTAGCGGGAGGGCCTACAATGAGCAGTTCTTC. It encodes CASSQSSGRAYNEQFF.

This clone was counted a few times. J is TRBJ1-2 and V is TRBV29-1; no firm D call. This CDR3 region has 9 residues. Trimming took 0 bases from V and 7 from J, leaving 0 bases between them. Germline values: CDR1 SQVTM, CDR2 ANQGSEA. The CDR3 nucleotides are TGCAGCGTTGAAGATGGCTACACCTTC. Encoded protein: CSVEDGYTF.

This clone was observed once. A much larger clonotype is one base distant, so this may be a read error. V gene TRBV11-2 combines with J gene TRBJ2-7; 12 bases map to TRBD2. The CDR3 runs to 15 residues. Per the germline V gene, CDR1 is SGHAT and CDR2 is FQNNGV. CDR3 DNA sequence: TGTGCCAGCAGACTTGGACTAGCGGGAACCTACAAGCAGTACTTC. Its protein is CASRLGLAGTYKQYF.

Turning to this clone: This CDR3 is also generated by other DNA sequences in the sample. V is TRBV7-3 and J is TRBJ2-1; D ambiguous. The CDR3 covers 14 residues. Germline-derived CDR1 and CDR2 are SGHTA and FQGTGA. The V end lost 0 bases, the J end lost 6 bases, and 9 bases lay between the germline ends. In DNA, the CDR3 is TGTGCCAGCAGCTTAACTTCAGGTGGCAATGAGCAGTTCTTC. The encoded protein is CASSLTSGGNEQFF.

This clone was picked up one time. The chain links TRBV2 to TRBJ1-1; TRBD1 matches 11 bases. Germline CDR1 reads SNHLY; CDR2 reads FYNNEI. Trimming removed 11 bases from V and 1 base from J; junction bases left unmatched: 3. CDR3 length equals 13 residues. CDR3 amino acids: CAAGQGANTEAFF. In nucleotides, the CDR3 is TGTGCCGCAGGACAGGGGGCGAACACTGAAGCTTTCTTT.

This clone came up once. The J gene is TRBJ2-1, the V gene TRBV5-1; 10 bases line up with TRBD2. Trimming at V came to 1 base and at J to 7 bases, leaving 5 bases not matched to a gene. CDR1 is SGHRS, CDR2 YFSETQ, per germline. The CDR3 has 15 residues. DNA of the CDR3: TGCGCCAGCAGCTTGTACAGCGGGAGGGAGAATGAGCAGTTCTTC. Translated, it gives CASSLYSGRENEQFF.

This clone was seen repeatedly, ten times or more. The rearrangement uses TRBV7-9 and TRBJ2-3, with 11 bases identical to TRBD2. The CDR3 extends over 15 amino acids. Per the germline V gene, CDR1 is SEHNR and CDR2 is FQNEAQ (reference sequence). J lost 6 bases, V lost 6 bases, and 8 bases had no gene match. CDR3 coding DNA: TGTGCCAGCAGGCCGGCTAGCGGGAGGTGGGATACGCAGTATTTT. This translates into CASRPASGRWDTQYF. Full variable domain (outside the CDR3, taken from reference TRBV7-9 and TRBJ2-3): DTGVSQNPRHKITKRGQNVTFRCDPISEHNRLYWYRQTLGQGPEFLTYFQNEAQLEKSRLLSDRFSAERPKGSFSTLEIQRTEQGDSAMYLCASRPASGRWDTQYFGPGTRLTVL.

This clone was detected only once. The J gene is TRBJ2-1, the V gene TRBV5-6; 7 nucleotides agree with TRBD2. CDR3 length: 17 residues. Germline V gene sequence: CDR1 SGHDT, CDR2 YYEEEE. V trimming: 4 bases; J trimming: 7 bases; junction bases outside the gene matches: 17. CDR3 amino acids: CASSTPRWEGRMNEQFF. Here the CDR3 DNA reads TGTGCCAGCAGCACCCCTCGTTGGGAGGGAAGAATGAATGAGCAGTTCTTC.

The chain couples TRBV5-4 to TRBJ2-2; D perhaps matches TRBD1 (5 bases). The V end lost 7 bases, the J end lost 4 bases, and 17 bases lay between the germline ends. Germline V gives CDR1 SGHNT, CDR2 YYREEE (reference sequence). This CDR3 is 15 amino acids long. The CDR3 nucleotides are TGTGCCAGCGGGCGTGGTAGGGGATCCACCGGGGAGCTGTTTTTT. Residues: CASGRGRGSTGELFF.

V and J are TRBV7-8 and TRBJ2-2; 9 nucleotides line up with TRBD1. Germline V gives CDR1 SGHVS, CDR2 FQNEAQ. The CDR3 has 15 amino acids. J gave up 5 bases and V 5 bases, and 6 bases lay outside the gene matches. The DNA of the CDR3 is TGTGCCAGCAGCCCCGGGACAGGGACTACCGGGGAGCTGTTTTTT. It yields the protein CASSPGTGTTGELFF. The whole variable domain, remainder taken from reference TRBV7-8 and TRBJ2-2, is GAGVSQSPRYKVAKRGQDVALRCDPISGHVSLFWYQQALGQGPEFLTYFQNEAQLDKSGLPSDRFFAERPEGSVSTLKIQRTQQEDSAVYLCASSPGTGTTGELFFGEGSRLTVL.

This sequence joins TRBV5-4 and TRBJ1-2; 10 bases match TRBD1. This CDR3 has 14 amino acids. Germline V gene data show CDR1 as SGHNT and CDR2 as YYREEE (reference sequence). V lost 3 bases, J lost 7 bases, and 6 bases stayed unmatched. The CDR3 reads CASSSPGQGLGYTF. The CDR3 bases are TGTGCCAGCAGCTCACCGGGACAGGGGCTTGGCTACACCTTC.

This clone was recorded at least ten times. This rearrangement joins TRBV11-3 to TRBJ2-1; tentative D call: TRBD2 (6 bases). V dropped 4 bases and J dropped 5 bases, with 15 bases sitting between them. This CDR3 has 15 residues. Germline assignment: CDR1 SGHNT and CDR2 YENEEA. The CDR3 sequence is CASSSRGSKNNEQFF. The DNA for the CDR3 is TGTGCCAGCAGCTCGCGGGGATCCAAGAACAATGAGCAGTTCTTC.

This chain links TRBV7-6 with TRBJ2-1; 7 nucleotides match TRBD2. The CDR3 is 14 residues long. V lost 5 bases and J lost 9; bases outside the gene matches: 10. Germline V gene data show CDR1 as SGHVS and CDR2 as FNYEAQ. CDR3 DNA sequence: TGTGCCAGCAGCCCCCAGACTAGCCTGGCTGAGCAGTTCTTC. Protein: CASSPQTSLAEQFF.

The rearrangement joins TRBV19 to TRBJ1-1, with unresolved D. The V and J ends lost 4 bases and 1 base respectively, with 16 bases between them. CDR3 size: 16 residues. Germline assignment: CDR1 LNHDA and CDR2 SQIVND (reference sequence). CDR3 residues: CASSKGWWSGNTEAFF. The DNA of the CDR3 is TGTGCCAGTAGTAAGGGATGGTGGTCAGGGAACACTGAAGCTTTCTTT. Full variable domain (remainder filled in from reference TRBV19 and TRBJ1-1): DGGITQSPKYLFRKEGQNVTLSCEQNLNHDAMYWYRQDPGQGLRLIYYSQIVNDFQKGDIAEGYSVSREKKESFPLTVTSAQKNPTAFYLCASSKGWWSGNTEAFFGQGTRLTVV.

V usage is TRBV28 and J usage is TRBJ1-2; D is unresolved. Germline V gene sequence: CDR1 MDHEN, CDR2 SYDVKM. The CDR3 consists of 12 residues. V lost 10 bases and J 7 bases, leaving 16 bases between the germline ends. This chain's CDR3 is CATPLQGGGYTF. CDR3 DNA sequence: TGTGCCACCCCCCTCCAAGGAGGTGGCTACACCTTC.

The chain uses TRBV2 and TRBJ2-7; 10 bases fit TRBD2. The junction had 6 bases not matched to a gene; V was cut back by 7 bases and J by 0 bases. The germline CDR1 and CDR2 sequences are SNHLY and FYNNEI. The CDR3 length is 15 residues. CDR3 loop: CASKGGTSVSYEQYF. As DNA, the CDR3 is TGTGCCAGCAAGGGAGGGACTAGCGTCTCCTACGAGCAGTACTTC.

This clone was seen ten or more times. This chain connects TRBV30 to TRBJ2-3; D call uncertain. V was pared by 1 base and J by 1 base, with 6 bases between. The CDR3 consists of 13 residues. Germline CDR1 and CDR2: GTSNPN and SVGIG (reference sequence). Written as DNA, the CDR3 is TGTGCCTGGAGTGCCAGCGGCACAGATACGCAGTATTTT. Amino acid sequence: CAWSASGTDTQYF.

This sequence joins TRBV7-3 and TRBJ2-2, with 14 bases lining up with TRBD2. The CDR3 contains 17 residues. Germline V gives CDR1 SGHTA, CDR2 FQGTGA. Trimming removed 5 bases from V and 4 bases from J; junction bases left unmatched: 6. CDR3: CASSLGTSGSGTGELFF. CDR3 DNA: TGTGCCAGCAGCCTAGGGACTAGCGGGAGTGGCACCGGGGAGCTGTTTTTT.

The chain couples TRBV7-9 to TRBJ2-1; TRBD2 matches 7 bases. CDR3 length equals 16 residues. Germline loops: CDR1 SEHNR, CDR2 FQNEAQ (reference sequence). V lost 4 bases, J lost 3 bases, and 9 bases stayed unmatched. The CDR3 protein is CASSSALAVNYNEQFF. As DNA, the CDR3 is TGTGCCAGCAGCTCGGCTCTAGCGGTAAACTACAATGAGCAGTTCTTC.

J is TRBJ2-1 and V is TRBV4-3; D perhaps matches TRBD1 (5 bases). The CDR3 extends over 15 amino acids. Trimming left V 2 bases short and J 1 base short, with 9 bases between. Germline CDR1 is LGHNA and CDR2 is YSLEER. The CDR3 region is CASSQRQKSYNEQFF. The CDR3 DNA is TGCGCCAGCAGCCAACGACAGAAATCCTACAATGAGCAGTTCTTC.

The V and J genes are TRBV2 and TRBJ1-5; D is ambiguous. CDR3 length equals 15 residues. The germline V and J ends were trimmed by 3 bases and 2 bases, with 11 bases remaining between them. Germline CDR1 and CDR2: SNHLY and FYNNEI. CDR3 coding DNA: TGTGCCAGCAGTGAGTACGGGGAGGGCAATCAGCCCCAGCATTTT. This gives the protein CASSEYGEGNQPQHF.

This clone was observed many times. In the same sample, other DNA sequences code for this CDR3. The V gene is TRBV30, the J gene TRBJ2-7; 16 bases match TRBD2. Germline V lookup: CDR1 GTSNPN, CDR2 SVGIG (reference sequence). The CDR3 extends over 15 amino acids. With 6 bases clipped from V and 7 bases from J, the junction kept 9 bases outside the gene matches. The CDR3 DNA is TGTGCCTGCCAGGGACTAGCGGGAGGGCCGAGAGAGCAGTACTTC. Its translation is CACQGLAGGPREQYF.

This chain uses TRBV7-8 with TRBJ2-7; 11 bases map to TRBD2. The CDR3 is made up of 15 amino acids. Germline-derived CDR1 and CDR2 are SGHVS and FQNEAQ. V was clipped by 1 base and J by 4 bases; unmatched bases: 3. The DNA of the CDR3 is TGTGCCAGCAGCTTAGTGGGACTAGCGGCTTACGAGCAGTACTTC. Its translation: CASSLVGLAAYEQYF.

The chain is built from TRBV5-1 and TRBJ2-2; D uncertain. Germline V lookup: CDR1 SGHRS, CDR2 YFSETQ. The CDR3 is 17 residues long. The germline V and J ends were trimmed by 0 bases and 2 bases, with 14 bases remaining between them. The CDR3 here is CASSLDRYKTNTGELFF. CDR3 in DNA: TGCGCCAGCAGCTTGGATCGATACAAGACAAACACCGGGGAGCTGTTTTTT.